Included here is one T cell receptor beta chain sequence, with context. Its antigen is undetermined. Isolated RNA was reverse transcribed in full, so expressed TCRB transcripts were sequenced. Reads from naive, central memory and regulatory T cell samples averaged about 3.9 million. Repertoires were generated with immunoSEQ multiplex PCR, while TCRdb's copy carries only in-frame clones and drops some. The profile shows roughly 290,000 clones, roughly 15% of them singletons. The record originates from a study of beta chain features in type 1 diabetes. As for the study in general: Analysis included 100 million to 140 million sorted cells drawn from all samples.

Study-level results: When cDNA is sequenced, cells with high TCR expression could be over-represented. TCRB CDR3s from Type 1 diabetes patients were moderately but significantly shorter in all four CD4+ subsets.

The source of this sequence is a man aged 18 to 29 with type 1 diabetes. What was sequenced was naive CD4+ T cells from blood.

As DNA, the CDR3 is TGTGCCAGCAGGGGCATCCGAGACATTAACTATGGCTACACCTTC. It is translated as CASRGIRDINYGYTF. The chain joins TRBV2 to TRBJ1-2; D is unresolved. The germline CDR1 and CDR2 sequences are SNHLY and FYNNEI. V dropped 6 bases and J dropped 1 base, with 15 bases sitting between them. This CDR3 contains 15 residues.